The clone carrying this TCR beta chain was found once. Its antigen is unknown. This specimen belongs to a study of T cell responses to AZD1222 COVID-19 vaccine. Overall study findings and caveats: Clonal diversity was possibly underestimated, and the donors were mostly white British, with more females. CD4 TCRs associated with vaccination spanned spike, dominating at 160-218 and 743-854.

The germline V gene has CDR1 SGHTA and CDR2 FQGNSA. V lost 5 bases and J 7 bases, leaving 17 bases between the germline ends. This CDR3 comprises 14 residues. Assay used: immunoSEQ multiplex PCR; TCRdb lists only in-frame clones, some missing. The table lists fewer than 150,000 clones, about 91% of them singletons. V usage is TRBV7-2 and J usage is TRBJ2-5, with TRBD1 as a possible D gene (6 bases). Sample: peripheral blood, taken on day 0 of AZD1222 vaccination. The TCR sequence derives from an adult in good health. The CDR3 sequence is CASSLGQLGVTQYF. The CDR3 DNA is TGTGCCAGCAGCCTCGGACAGCTCGGTGTGACCCAGTACTTC.